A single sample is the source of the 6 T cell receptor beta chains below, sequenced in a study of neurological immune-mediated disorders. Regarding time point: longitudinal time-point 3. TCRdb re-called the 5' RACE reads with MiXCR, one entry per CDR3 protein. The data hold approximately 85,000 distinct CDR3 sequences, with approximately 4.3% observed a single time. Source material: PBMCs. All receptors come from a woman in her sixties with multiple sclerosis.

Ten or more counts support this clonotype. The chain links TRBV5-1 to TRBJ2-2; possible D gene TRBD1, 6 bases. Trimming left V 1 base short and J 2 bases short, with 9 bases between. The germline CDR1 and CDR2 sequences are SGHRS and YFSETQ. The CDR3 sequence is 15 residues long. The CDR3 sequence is CASSLTGTNTGELFF. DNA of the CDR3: TGCGCCAGCAGCTTGACAGGGACAAACACCGGGGAGCTGTTTTTT.

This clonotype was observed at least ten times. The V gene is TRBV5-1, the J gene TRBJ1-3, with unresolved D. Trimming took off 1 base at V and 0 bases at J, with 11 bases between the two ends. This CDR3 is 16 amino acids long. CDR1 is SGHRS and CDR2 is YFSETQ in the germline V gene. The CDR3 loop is CASSLNGFASGNTIYF. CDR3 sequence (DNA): TGCGCCAGCAGCTTGAACGGCTTCGCCTCTGGAAACACCATATATTTT.

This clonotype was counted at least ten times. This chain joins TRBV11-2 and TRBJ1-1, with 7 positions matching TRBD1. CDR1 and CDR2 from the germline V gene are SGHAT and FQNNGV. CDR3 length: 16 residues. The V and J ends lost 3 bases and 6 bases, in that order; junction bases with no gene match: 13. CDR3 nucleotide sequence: TGTGCCAGCAGCTTCTTCCCCCATAGACAGGGAGCTGAAGCTTTCTTT. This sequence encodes CASSFFPHRQGAEAFF.

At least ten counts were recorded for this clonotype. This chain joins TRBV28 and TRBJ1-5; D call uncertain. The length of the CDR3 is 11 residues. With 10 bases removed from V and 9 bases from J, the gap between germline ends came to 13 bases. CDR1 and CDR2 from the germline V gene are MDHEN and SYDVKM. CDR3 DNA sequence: TGTGCCACCGGGAAGGTACGGCCCCAGCATTTT. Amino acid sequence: CATGKVRPQHF.

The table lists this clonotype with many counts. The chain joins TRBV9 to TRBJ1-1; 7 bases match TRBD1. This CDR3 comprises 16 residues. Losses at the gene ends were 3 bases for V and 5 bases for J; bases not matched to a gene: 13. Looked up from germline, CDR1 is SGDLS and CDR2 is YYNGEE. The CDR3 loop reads CASSGVSQGGGTEAFF. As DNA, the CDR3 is TGTGCCAGCAGCGGAGTCTCGCAGGGGGGTGGAACTGAAGCTTTCTTT.

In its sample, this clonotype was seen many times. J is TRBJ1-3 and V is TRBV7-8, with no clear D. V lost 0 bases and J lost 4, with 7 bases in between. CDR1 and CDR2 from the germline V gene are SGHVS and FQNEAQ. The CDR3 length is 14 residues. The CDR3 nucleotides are TGTGCCAGCAGCTTAGCAGAGGTGGGAAACACCATATATTTT. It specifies CASSLAEVGNTIYF.